This T cell receptor beta chain was found in a study of identical twins. Study results and caveats: Analyses of zero insertions could, in part, be confounded by invariant MAIT and iNKT cells. There were fewer insertions in abundant cord blood beta clonotypes, but memory repertoires showed no such pattern. The study based its conclusions on cross-sectional statistical analysis and did not follow the same donors.

Trimming removed 3 bases at V and 10 bases at J, with 7 bases between. The germline V gene has CDR1 SQVTM and CDR2 ANQGSEA. The CDR3 consists of 10 residues. Many counts were recorded for this clonotype. Its antigen is unknown. MiXCR was run by TCRdb on the 5' RACE reads, yielding one entry per CDR3 protein. The table lists 200,000 to 250,000 distinct CDR3 sequences, approximately 8% of them singletons. Separately, the same data were catalogued under a study of yellow fever vaccine responses in identical twins.

This sequence was found in a woman aged 18 to 35 in good health. V gene TRBV29-1 combines with J gene TRBJ2-1; the D is unclear. The sample consisted of CD8+ T cells sorted from blood. The CDR3, as DNA: TGCAGCGTTGATCTCAAAGAGCAGTTCTTC. Amino acid sequence: CSVDLKEQFF.